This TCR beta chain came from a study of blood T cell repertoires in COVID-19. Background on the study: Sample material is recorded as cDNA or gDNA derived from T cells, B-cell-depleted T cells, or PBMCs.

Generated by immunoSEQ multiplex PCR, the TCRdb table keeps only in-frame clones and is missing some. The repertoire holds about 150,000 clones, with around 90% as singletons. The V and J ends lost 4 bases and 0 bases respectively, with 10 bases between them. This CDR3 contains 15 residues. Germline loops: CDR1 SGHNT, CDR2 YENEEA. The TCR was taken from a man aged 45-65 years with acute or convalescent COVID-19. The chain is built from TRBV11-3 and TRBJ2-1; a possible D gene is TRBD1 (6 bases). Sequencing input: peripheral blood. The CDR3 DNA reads TGTGCCAGCAGCTATACAGGGAGCTCCTACAATGAGCAGTTCTTC. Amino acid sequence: CASSYTGSSYNEQFF. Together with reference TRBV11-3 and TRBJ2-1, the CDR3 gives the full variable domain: EAGVVQSPRYKIIEKKQPVAFWCNPISGHNTLYWYLQNLGQGPELLIRYENEEAVDDSQLPKDRFSAERLKGVDSTLKIQPAELGDSAVYLCASSYTGSSYNEQFFGPGTRLTVL.